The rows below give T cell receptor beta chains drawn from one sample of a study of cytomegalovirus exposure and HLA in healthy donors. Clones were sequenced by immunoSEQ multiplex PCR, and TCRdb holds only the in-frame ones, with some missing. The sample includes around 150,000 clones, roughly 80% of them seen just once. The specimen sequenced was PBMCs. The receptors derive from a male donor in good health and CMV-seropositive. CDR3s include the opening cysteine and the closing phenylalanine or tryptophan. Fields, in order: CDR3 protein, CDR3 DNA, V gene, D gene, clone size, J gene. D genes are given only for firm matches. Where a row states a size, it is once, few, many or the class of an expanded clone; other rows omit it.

cdr3_aa: CASSRDSDYEQYF
cdr3_nt: TGTGCCAGCAGCCGGGACAGCGACTACGAGCAGTACTTC
v_call: TRBV7-8
d_call: TRBD1
clone_size: few
j_call: TRBJ2-7

cdr3_aa: CASSSQGVWSYEQYF
cdr3_nt: TGTGCCAGCAGTTCACAGGGGGTTTGGTCCTACGAGCAGTACTTC
v_call: TRBV27
d_call: TRBD1
clone_size: .
j_call: TRBJ2-7

cdr3_aa: CAWRHVVAGEQFF
cdr3_nt: TGTGCCTGGAGGCACGTTGTTGCCGGTGAGCAGTTCTTC
v_call: TRBV30
d_call: .
clone_size: .
j_call: TRBJ2-1

cdr3_aa: CASRPRRREKLEGETQYF
cdr3_nt: TGTGCCAGCAGGCCCAGGCGGCGGGAGAAGCTAGAGGGAGAGACCCAGTACTTC
v_call: TRBV27
d_call: TRBD2
clone_size: .
j_call: TRBJ2-5

cdr3_aa: CASSESIGTGGTEAFF
cdr3_nt: TGCGCCAGCAGTGAGTCGATAGGGACCGGGGGCACTGAAGCTTTCTTT
v_call: TRBV10-1
d_call: .
clone_size: .
j_call: TRBJ1-1

cdr3_aa: CASSIRGTSGSYNEQFF
cdr3_nt: TGTGCCAGTAGTATACGGGGGACTAGCGGGAGCTACAATGAGCAGTTCTTC
v_call: TRBV19
d_call: TRBD2
clone_size: .
j_call: TRBJ2-1

cdr3_aa: CASSLEGATDTQYF
cdr3_nt: TGTGCCAGCAGCTTGGAGGGGGCGACAGATACGCAGTATTTT
v_call: TRBV5-4
d_call: TRBD1
clone_size: few
j_call: TRBJ2-3

cdr3_aa: CASTQYRGRNTIYF
cdr3_nt: TGTGCCAGTACCCAATACAGGGGGAGAAACACCATATATTTT
v_call: TRBV5-6
d_call: TRBD1
clone_size: .
j_call: TRBJ1-3

cdr3_aa: CASSERGQSYTDTQYF
cdr3_nt: TGCGCCAGCAGTGAACGAGGACAGAGCTACACAGATACGCAGTATTTT
v_call: TRBV10-1
d_call: .
clone_size: once
j_call: TRBJ2-3

cdr3_aa: CASSTGHKTQYF
cdr3_nt: TGTGCCAGCAGTACAGGGCATAAGACCCAGTACTTC
v_call: TRBV28
d_call: .
clone_size: few
j_call: TRBJ2-5

cdr3_aa: CASSSLSEQYF
cdr3_nt: TGTGCCAGCAGCTCCCTAAGCGAGCAGTACTTC
v_call: TRBV7-2
d_call: .
clone_size: .
j_call: TRBJ2-7

cdr3_aa: CASSYWGRGNQPQHF
cdr3_nt: TGTGCCAGCAGTTACTGGGGCAGGGGCAATCAGCCCCAGCATTTT
v_call: TRBV6-6
d_call: .
clone_size: .
j_call: TRBJ1-5

cdr3_aa: CASRQGNPSPLHF
cdr3_nt: TGTGCCAGCAGGCAGGGAAACCCTTCACCCCTCCACTTT
v_call: TRBV27
d_call: .
clone_size: .
j_call: TRBJ1-6